These 5 T cell receptor beta chains were sequenced from one sample in a study of T cell clonality in common variable immunodeficiency. Overall study results and limits: In common variable immunodeficiency, TCR beta chains reportedly carried fewer deletions and N-nucleotide insertions.

The table came from immunoSEQ multiplex PCR; TCRdb's copy has only in-frame clones and leaves some out. Altogether 20,000 to 25,000 clones were found in the sample, and no singletons occur. Their target antigens are unknown. Sequencing was performed on peripheral blood mononuclear cells. The receptors were sampled from a human donor with common variable immunodeficiency.

Many counts were recorded for this clone. The junction differs from germline at one of its ends, possibly a read error. The missing CDR3 end, 3 residues past where the read stops, is filled in from the germline J gene. The chain employs TRBV4-2 and TRBJ2-5; 12 bases line up with TRBD1. Germline CDR1 LGHNA, CDR2 YNFKEQ. The CDR3 runs 18 residues. CDR3 region: CASSQVRPGTGGHETQYF. The sequenced CDR3 bases are TGCGCCAGCAGCCAAGTCCGCCCTGGGACAGGGGGCCATGAGACC.

There are many counts of this clone. From the germline J gene comes the end of the CDR3, since the read stops 3 residues before it. This chain connects TRBV7-9 to TRBJ2-5; 7 bases line up with TRBD1. Germline CDR1 and CDR2: SEHNR and FQNEAQ (reference sequence). V gave up 5 bases and J gave up 2 bases; unmatched junction bases: 5. The CDR3 has 14 amino acids. The CDR3 DNA, read in part, is TGTGCCAGCAGCATCGGGACAGTTCAAGAGACC. Its translation is CASSIGTVQET. The full-length CDR3 reads as CASSIGTVQETQYF. The full variable domain, in which reference TRBV7-9 and TRBJ2-5 provide the parts outside the CDR3, is DTGVSQNPRHKITKRGQNVTFRCDPISEHNRLYWYRQTLGQGPEFLTYFQNEAQLEKSRLLSDRFSAERPKGSFSTLEIQRTEQGDSAMYLCASSIGTVQETQYFGPGTRLLVL.

This clone has a count of ten or more. The junction departs from the called germline gene at one end, perhaps through a read error. The read terminates 3 residues ahead of where the CDR3 ends, so the germline J gene completes it. This chain connects TRBV4-2 to TRBJ1-2; D unresolved. The CDR3 spans 14 residues. Germline loops: CDR1 LGHNA, CDR2 YNFKEQ. The DNA read from the CDR3 is TGCGCCAGCAGCCCACCAGCGTTTCGCTATGGC. It codes for CASSPPAFRYG. The full CDR3 sequence reads CASSPPAFRYGYTF.

This clone has a count of ten or more. The read is 3 residues too short to cover the CDR3 end, so that end is filled in from the germline J gene. This chain links TRBV28 with TRBJ2-3; D ambiguous. The CDR3 extends over 13 amino acids. V lost 6 bases, J lost 0 bases, and 7 bases lay in between. Germline V gives CDR1 MDHEN, CDR2 SYDVKM. CDR3 DNA, as far as it was read: TGTGCCAGCAGCGACTGGAGCACAGATACG. Protein: CASSDWSTDT. The full CDR3 protein is CASSDWSTDTQYF. The full variable domain, in which reference TRBV28 and TRBJ2-3 provide the parts outside the CDR3, is DVKVTQSSRYLVKRTGEKVFLECVQDMDHENMFWYRQDPGLGLRLIYFSYDVKMKEKGDIPEGYSVSREKKERFSLILESASTNQTSMYLCASSDWSTDTQYFGPGTRLTVL.

This clone was counted many times. Read data end 3 residues before the CDR3 end; the end is taken from the germline J gene. The V gene is TRBV14, the J gene TRBJ1-5, with TRBD1 matching 7 bases. After removal of 4 bases from V and 5 bases from J, the junction contained 8 bases not matched to a gene. Germline V gives CDR1 SGHDN, CDR2 FVKESK. There are 15 residues in the CDR3. This CDR3 reads CASSPQGWGDQPQHF. Partial CDR3 DNA: TGTGCCAGCAGCCCACAGGGGTGGGGCGATCAGCCC.